The 19 T cell receptor beta chains presented below share a single source sample, sequenced in a study of blood T cells in healthy people across ages. Using a J-beta primer mix together with a sample-barcoded 5' primer, a second PCR was run for about 6 to 12 cycles. TCRdb re-analysed the 5' RACE reads in MiXCR, keeping a single row per CDR3 protein. Among 1.6 million or so distinct CDR3 sequences listed, about 31% were seen once. The specimen sequenced was blood. Receptor source: a woman aged 30 to 39 in good health.

This sequence joins TRBV20-1 and TRBJ1-2; TRBD1 matches at 7 bases. J lost 6 bases, V lost 6 bases, and 10 bases had no gene match. Looked up from germline, CDR1 is DFQATT and CDR2 is SNEGSKA (reference sequence). This CDR3 has 13 amino acids. The CDR3: CSASTGAKDGYTF. The CDR3, as DNA: TGCAGTGCCTCCACAGGGGCGAAGGATGGCTACACCTTC.

The rearrangement links TRBV11-2 to TRBJ2-5; D ambiguous. The V end was cut by 3 bases, the J end by 1 base, with 12 bases between. The CDR3 covers 15 residues. Per the germline V gene, CDR1 is SGHAT and CDR2 is FQNNGV. Written as DNA, the CDR3 is TGTGCCAGCAGCTTGGGATACCTATCCCAAGAGACCCAGTACTTC. Protein sequence: CASSLGYLSQETQYF.

Written as DNA, the CDR3 is TGTGCCAGCAGTCCCCCCGGGGCAGGGGGTCACGAGCAGTACTTC. Its translation: CASSPPGAGGHEQYF. The chain combines TRBV12-3 or TRBV12-4 with TRBJ2-5; 7 nucleotides match TRBD1. The J call may be in error: the DNA end matches TRBJ2-7 better. The CDR3 covers 15 residues.

This clonotype has at least ten counts. The chain uses TRBV30 and TRBJ2-1; D ambiguous. Trimming cost V 0 bases and J 10 bases, with 10 bases left between them. Germline CDR1 reads GTSNPN; CDR2 reads SVGIG (reference sequence). The length of the CDR3 is 12 residues. CDR3 region: CAWSVVFGEQFF. In DNA form, the CDR3 reads TGTGCCTGGAGTGTTGTGTTCGGGGAGCAGTTCTTC.

As to this clonotype: A junction end diverges from the germline sequence, so it may reflect a read error. V is TRBV7-3 and J is TRBJ1-1; no firm D call. The CDR3 has 12 residues. Germline V gene data show CDR1 as SGHTA and CDR2 as FQGTGA. Here the CDR3 DNA reads TGCGCCAGCAGCAACGGGTACACTGAAGCTTTCTTT. This encodes CASSNGYTEAFF.

This clonotype was found many times. This rearrangement joins TRBV7-9 to TRBJ2-3; maybe TRBD1 (6 bases). Trimming removed 5 bases at V and 6 bases at J, with 15 bases between. The CDR3 spans 14 residues. Per the germline V gene, CDR1 is SEHNR and CDR2 is FQNEAQ (reference sequence). CDR3 DNA: TGTGCCAGCAGCCCCTGGGACAAGGGTGATACGCAGTATTTT. It encodes CASSPWDKGDTQYF.

The genes are TRBV15 and TRBJ2-1; 10 bases fit TRBD2. Looked up from germline, CDR1 is LNHNV and CDR2 is YYDKDF (reference sequence). This CDR3 contains 15 residues. With V trimmed by 0 bases and J by 8 bases, 4 bases remained unmatched. CDR3 protein: CATSRDSGRMDEQFF. The CDR3 DNA reads as TGTGCCACCAGCAGAGATAGCGGGAGGATGGATGAGCAGTTCTTC.

A remark on this clonotype: The junction shows a germline mismatch at one end, possibly a read error. The CDR3 loop reads CASGLEPYSTDTQYF. The CDR3 nucleotides are TGCGCCAGCGGCTTGGAACCGTATAGCACAGATACGCAGTATTTT. This rearrangement joins TRBV5-1 to TRBJ2-3; D not certain. Germline CDR1 reads SGHRS; CDR2 reads YFSETQ. There are 15 residues in the CDR3.

The V call is TRBV25-1, the J call TRBJ2-7; 16 bases align to TRBD2. J was trimmed by 9 bases and V by 8 bases; bases with no gene match: 4. Germline lookup yields CDR1 MGHDK and CDR2 SYGVNS. CDR3 length: 13 amino acids. The CDR3 sequence: CASGTSGRARQYF. In nucleotides, the CDR3 is TGTGCCAGCGGGACTAGCGGGAGGGCTAGGCAGTACTTC.

This clonotype was detected a few times. The J gene is TRBJ2-6, the V gene TRBV7-9; no reliable D call. With 3 bases removed from V and 2 bases from J, the gap between germline ends came to 14 bases. The CDR3 spans 17 residues. In germline, CDR1 is SEHNR, CDR2 FQNEAQ (reference sequence). Here the CDR3 reads CASSFRGYWTGANVLTF. DNA for the CDR3: TGTGCCAGCAGCTTTAGAGGCTACTGGACTGGGGCCAACGTCCTGACTTTC.

The chain links TRBV6-5 to TRBJ2-1, with a weak D call TRBD2 (5 bases). Germline CDR1 MNHEY, CDR2 SVGAGI. Trimming removed 6 bases from V and 7 bases from J, with 16 bases in between. CDR3 length: 14 residues. This chain's CDR3 is CASRTGSKGNEQFF. Written as DNA, the CDR3 is TGTGCCAGCAGGACGGGATCTAAGGGAAATGAGCAGTTCTTC.

Regarding this clonotype: A clone one base away is much larger, so this may be a read error. The chain combines TRBV7-2 with TRBJ2-7; unclear D gene. The germline V gene encodes CDR1 SGHTA and CDR2 FQGNSA. V was cut by 4 bases and J by 5 bases, with 12 bases left in between. This CDR3 contains 13 residues. The CDR3 nucleotides are TGTGCCAGCAGCTGGACGGGCGAAGACGAGCAGTACTTC. Translating it yields CASSWTGEDEQYF.

This CDR3 is CASSRGGFDFEQFF. The CDR3 nucleotides read TGTGCCAGCAGCCGGGGGGGCTTTGACTTCGAGCAGTTCTTC. The J gene is TRBJ2-1, the V gene TRBV27; 8 bases match TRBD2. The junction had 11 bases not matched to a gene; V was cut back by 6 bases and J by 10 bases. The CDR3 sequence is 14 residues long. Germline CDR1 reads MNHEY; CDR2 reads SMNVEV (reference sequence).

This clonotype appeared a single time. J is TRBJ2-1 and V is TRBV20-1; 8 bases map to TRBD2. The J call may be incorrect, as the DNA end agrees better with TRBJ2-7. CDR1 and CDR2 from the germline V gene are DFQATT and SNEGSKA (reference sequence). CDR3 length equals 17 residues. The CDR3: CSARGLAGSYSYNEQYF. CDR3 DNA sequence: TGCAGTGCTAGAGGGCTAGCGGGCTCCTACTCCTACAATGAGCAGTACTTC.

The chain links TRBV9 to TRBJ2-7; D is perhaps TRBD1 (6 bases). The germline CDR1 and CDR2 sequences are SGDLS and YYNGEE. This CDR3 has 16 amino acids. The germline V and J ends were trimmed by 0 bases and 6 bases, with 19 bases remaining between them. The CDR3 is CASSVEDSRSIGEQYF. The CDR3 DNA is TGTGCCAGCAGCGTAGAGGACAGCCGAAGTATCGGCGAGCAGTACTTC.

The rearrangement uses TRBV20-1 and TRBJ2-1; possibly TRBD2 for D (6 bases). The CDR3 sequence is 15 residues long. V shed 2 bases and J shed 2 bases, with 13 bases lying between them. The germline V gene encodes CDR1 DFQATT and CDR2 SNEGSKA (reference sequence). The DNA for the CDR3 is TGCAGTGCTAGATCCTTTTCGGGGGCCTACAATGAGCAGTTCTTC. Translated: CSARSFSGAYNEQFF.

The rearrangement uses TRBV7-9 and TRBJ1-1; 9 nucleotides align to TRBD1. Germline CDR1 is SEHNR and CDR2 is FQNEAQ (reference sequence). This CDR3 is 15 amino acids long. Trimming at V came to 5 bases and at J to 3 bases, leaving 7 bases not matched to a gene. The CDR3 region is CASSPRTGVYTEAFF. The CDR3 DNA reads as TGTGCCAGCAGCCCCCGGACAGGGGTTTACACTGAAGCTTTCTTT. The entire variable domain, with the rest obtained from reference TRBV7-9 and TRBJ1-1, is as follows: DTGVSQNPRHKITKRGQNVTFRCDPISEHNRLYWYRQTLGQGPEFLTYFQNEAQLEKSRLLSDRFSAERPKGSFSTLEIQRTEQGDSAMYLCASSPRTGVYTEAFFGQGTRLTVV.

CDR3 DNA sequence: TGTGCCAGCAGCTTGGTGGGACAGGTTAATGAAAAACTGTTTTTT. The encoded protein is CASSLVGQVNEKLFF. This chain links TRBV5-5 with TRBJ1-4, with 8 positions matching TRBD1. The V segment lost 0 bases and the J segment 4 bases; nucleotides outside the gene matches: 2. This CDR3 comprises 15 residues. The V gene's germline CDR1 is SGHKS and CDR2 YYEKEE (reference sequence).

This chain joins TRBV20-1 and TRBJ1-2; D is undetermined. The CDR3 runs to 13 residues. V lost 0 bases to trimming and J lost 8 bases, with 13 bases between them. Germline assignment: CDR1 DFQATT and CDR2 SNEGSKA (reference sequence). The CDR3 nucleotides read TGCAGTGCTAGAGAATCCGGAGAGCGCGGCTACACCTTC. Translated: CSARESGERGYTF.